The 29 T cell receptor beta chains given below trace back to one sample, sequenced in a study of blood T cell repertoires in COVID-19. Sequencing was performed with immunoSEQ multiplex PCR; in TCRdb, only in-frame clones are kept and a portion is missing. This sample carries 200,000 to 250,000 clones, 82% of them seen once, and the ten largest clones take 7.5% to 9.5%. The sample comprised peripheral blood. The source is a woman older than 75 with COVID-19, enrolled during active disease.

The chain links TRBV11-2 to TRBJ2-3; 8 positions match TRBD2. CDR3 size: 12 residues. Germline CDR1 is SGHAT and CDR2 is FQNNGV. The J segment lost 12 bases and the V segment lost 5 bases, leaving 7 bases of the junction unmatched. The CDR3 is CASSVTGTSQYF. The CDR3 DNA follows: TGTGCCAGCAGCGTAACCGGGACTAGTCAGTATTTT.

The chain joins TRBV5-1 to TRBJ1-6, with 9 bases fitting TRBD1. Per the germline V gene, CDR1 is SGHRS and CDR2 is YFSETQ. V shed 4 bases, J shed 11 bases, and the junction held 7 bases outside the gene matches. The CDR3 loop spans 14 amino acids. CDR3 nucleotide sequence: TGCGCCAGCAGCATCGGACAGGGGTCGGCACCCCTCCACTTT. It yields the protein CASSIGQGSAPLHF.

This rearrangement joins TRBV24-1 to TRBJ1-2; 7 bases line up with TRBD1. Germline CDR1 and CDR2: KGHDR and SFDVKD. This CDR3 comprises 13 residues. J lost 7 bases, V lost 3 bases, and 4 bases had no gene match. The CDR3 is CATSDRDSRGYTF. CDR3 nucleotide sequence: TGTGCCACCAGTGATAGGGACAGCCGTGGCTACACCTTC.

The V call is TRBV28, the J call TRBJ2-3, with D possibly being TRBD2 (6 bases). Trimming removed 10 bases at V and 2 bases at J, with 16 bases between. Per the germline V gene, CDR1 is MDHEN and CDR2 is SYDVKM. This CDR3 has 14 amino acids. The CDR3, as DNA: TGTGCCACCGAGGAGGCGGGGCTCACAGATACGCAGTATTTT. Protein: CATEEAGLTDTQYF.

This chain uses TRBV29-1 with TRBJ1-1; possibly TRBD1 for D (6 bases). The germline CDR1 and CDR2 sequences are SQVTM and ANQGSEA. The CDR3 contains 13 residues. Trimming took off 7 bases at V and 0 bases at J, with 12 bases between the two ends. The CDR3 DNA reads TGCAGCGCAGCAGGGGCTTTGAACACTGAAGCTTTCTTT. As protein: CSAAGALNTEAFF.

This chain connects TRBV9 to TRBJ1-5; 7 bases fit TRBD1. Trimming removed 3 bases from V and 3 bases from J; junction bases left unmatched: 3. Germline assignment: CDR1 SGDLS and CDR2 YYNGEE. This CDR3 comprises 14 residues. CDR3 in amino acids: CASSAQGINQPQHF. The CDR3 coding sequence is TGTGCCAGCAGCGCACAGGGGATCAATCAGCCCCAGCATTTT.

The chain combines TRBV2 with TRBJ1-5; the D gene is possibly TRBD1 (5 bases). V was pared by 7 bases and J by 6 bases, with 16 bases between. There are 14 residues in the CDR3. CDR1 and CDR2 from the germline V gene are SNHLY and FYNNEI. The CDR3 bases are TGTGCCAGCACAGTGCTGACAGCAGGTCAGCCCCAGCATTTT. The encoded protein is CASTVLTAGQPQHF. The full variable domain, completed using reference TRBV2 and TRBJ1-5, is EPEVTQTPSHQVTQMGQEVILRCVPISNHLYFYWYRQILGQKVEFLVSFYNNEISEKSEIFDDQFSVERPDGSNFTLKIRSTKLEDSAMYFCASTVLTAGQPQHFGDGTRLSIL.

The genes are TRBV7-9 and TRBJ1-2; TRBD1 aligns across 8 bases. This CDR3 contains 16 residues. After removal of 5 bases from V and 4 bases from J, the junction contained 12 bases not matched to a gene. Germline CDR1 and CDR2: SEHNR and FQNEAQ (reference sequence). In DNA form, the CDR3 reads TGTGCCAGCAGCCCCGGGACAGGCGTCATGGGCTATGGCTACACCTTC. Encoded protein: CASSPGTGVMGYGYTF.

This clone was detected once. Other DNA variants within this sample encode the same CDR3. The rearrangement links TRBV5-1 to TRBJ1-4, with 8 bases that match TRBD1. Trimming took 0 bases from V and 5 from J; bases not matched to a gene: 0. CDR1 and CDR2 (germline): SGHRS, YFSETQ. The CDR3 runs 14 residues. CDR3 DNA: TGCGCCAGCAGCTTGGGGACAGGGAATGAAAAACTGTTTTTT. As protein: CASSLGTGNEKLFF. The full variable domain, completed using reference TRBV5-1 and TRBJ1-4, is KAGVTQTPRYLIKTRGQQVTLSCSPISGHRSVSWYQQTPGQGLQFLFEYFSETQRNKGNFPGRFSGRQFSNSRSEMNVSTLELGDSALYLCASSLGTGNEKLFFGSGTQLSVL.

CDR3 sequence: CASSSGQFNQPQHF. Written as DNA, the CDR3 is TGTGCCAGCAGCTCCGGACAGTTTAATCAGCCCCAGCATTTT. This chain links TRBV7-9 with TRBJ1-5; TRBD1 might be the D (6 bases). Trimming took off 4 bases at V and 4 bases at J, with 11 bases between the two ends. CDR3 length: 14 amino acids. Germline values: CDR1 SEHNR, CDR2 FQNEAQ (reference sequence).

V and J are TRBV3-1 (or the pseudogene TRBV3-2) and TRBJ1-2; D not resolved. The germline CDR1 and CDR2 sequences are LGHDT and YNNKEL (reference sequence). This CDR3 comprises 15 residues. V was pared by 0 bases and J by 2 bases, with 10 bases between. Here the CDR3 DNA reads TGTGCCAGCAGCCAAGATCAGGTTTACAACTATGGCTACACCTTC. Translation gives CASSQDQVYNYGYTF.

The V call is TRBV19, the J call TRBJ2-1; 8 bases map to TRBD2. The V segment lost 7 bases and the J segment 7 bases; nucleotides outside the gene matches: 12. Germline CDR1 and CDR2: LNHDA and SQIVND (reference sequence). CDR3 length: 15 amino acids. In DNA form, the CDR3 reads TGTGCCAGTACCACTTTCCGGGGGGGGTTGAATGAGCAGTTCTTC. Translated, it gives CASTTFRGGLNEQFF.

The chain links TRBV4-2 to TRBJ1-4; maybe TRBD1 (5 bases). CDR3 length: 14 amino acids. Germline-derived CDR1 and CDR2 are LGHNA and YNFKEQ. Trimming left V 6 bases short and J 7 bases short, with 15 bases between. This CDR3 reads CASRPQGGSEKLFF. For the CDR3, the DNA is TGTGCCAGCAGGCCCCAGGGCGGGAGTGAAAAACTGTTTTTT.

CDR3 sequence (DNA): TGTGCCAGCAAACCGGAGCGTTACAATGAGCAGTTCTTC. Protein sequence: CASKPERYNEQFF. The rearrangement uses TRBV18 and TRBJ2-1, with D unresolved. The V gene's germline CDR1 is KGHSH and CDR2 LQKENI. V lost 8 bases and J 4 bases, leaving 12 bases between the germline ends. The CDR3 has 13 amino acids.

This clone came up once. This chain connects TRBV30 to TRBJ1-2; D uncertain. There are 11 residues in the CDR3. V dropped 4 bases and J dropped 7 bases, with 10 bases sitting between them. Germline values: CDR1 GTSNPN, CDR2 SVGIG (reference sequence). The CDR3 nucleotides read TGTGCCTGGACTAGCGGAAGTGGCTACACCTTC. This encodes CAWTSGSGYTF.

V and J are TRBV30 and TRBJ1-2; the D gene is possibly TRBD1 (5 bases). CDR3 length equals 14 residues. Germline CDR1 GTSNPN, CDR2 SVGIG (reference sequence). Between the trimmed V and J ends, which lost 0 bases and 4 bases, there was a span of 12 bases. CDR3 nucleotides: TGTGCCTGGAGTGTACCGGGCAGGGTCTATGGCTACACCTTC. Translated, it gives CAWSVPGRVYGYTF.

This chain uses TRBV12-5 with TRBJ2-3, with TRBD2 matching over 15 bases. J was trimmed by 0 bases and V by 3 bases; bases with no gene match: 7. CDR1 and CDR2 (germline): LGHNT, FRNRAP. This CDR3 has 19 residues. The CDR3 bases are TGTGCTAGTGGTTTACTGCCGGGACTAGCGGGGGGCAGCACAGATACGCAGTATTTT. Its protein product is CASGLLPGLAGGSTDTQYF.

This clone was seen more than once but under ten times. V is TRBV7-2 and J is TRBJ1-2; 9 positions match TRBD1. Germline CDR1 is SGHTA and CDR2 is FQGNSA. The CDR3 totals 15 residues. J gave up 5 bases and V 5 bases, and 9 bases lay outside the gene matches. CDR3 coding DNA: TGTGCCAGCAGCAATCCCGGGACAGGGAGGTATGGCTACACCTTC. Protein: CASSNPGTGRYGYTF. Using reference TRBV7-2 and TRBJ1-2 for the parts outside the CDR3, the full variable domain is GAGVSQSPSNKVTEKGKDVELRCDPISGHTALYWYRQSLGQGLEFLIYFQGNSAPDKSGLPSDRFSAERTGGSVSTLTIQRTQQEDSAVYLCASSNPGTGRYGYTFGSGTRLTVV.

The genes are TRBV11-2 and TRBJ2-7; TRBD1 might be the D (6 bases). The V gene's germline CDR1 is SGHAT and CDR2 FQNNGV. CDR3 length equals 14 residues. V gave up 4 bases and J gave up 1 base, with 11 bases separating them. DNA for the CDR3: TGTGCCAGCAGCTCACCGACAGGATCCTACGAGCAGTACTTC. It translates to CASSSPTGSYEQYF.

The rearrangement links TRBV7-3 to TRBJ1-1, with 9 bases aligning to TRBD1. CDR3 size: 14 residues. Germline CDR1 is SGHTA and CDR2 is FQGTGA. V was pared by 4 bases and J by 4 bases, with 4 bases of the junction left unmatched. This chain's CDR3 is CASSSQGAGTEAFF. DNA for the CDR3: TGTGCCAGCAGCTCACAGGGGGCGGGCACTGAAGCTTTCTTT.

This clone has more than one count but fewer than ten. The V gene is TRBV29-1, the J gene TRBJ2-3, with a tentative D call TRBD2 (6 bases). The length of the CDR3 is 14 residues. Germline CDR1 and CDR2: SQVTM and ANQGSEA. Trimming stripped 3 bases from V and 1 base from J, with 11 bases between. The CDR3 loop reads CSVDGIAGTDTQYF. CDR3 in DNA: TGCAGCGTTGACGGGATAGCGGGCACAGATACGCAGTATTTT.

This chain uses TRBV28 with TRBJ2-1; D may be TRBD2 (5 bases). The CDR3 runs to 12 residues. Germline V gives CDR1 MDHEN, CDR2 SYDVKM. The V gene lost 10 bases and the J gene lost 0 bases, with 7 bases spanning the gap. Here the CDR3 DNA reads TGTGCCACTCGGGGCTCCTACAATGAGCAGTTCTTC. It encodes CATRGSYNEQFF.

The chain recombines TRBV9 with TRBJ2-7; 9 bases align to TRBD1. The germline CDR1 and CDR2 sequences are SGDLS and YYNGEE. The CDR3 has 14 amino acids. V gave up 3 bases and J gave up 5 bases; unmatched junction bases: 6. The CDR3 is CASSDRDRAHEQYF. The CDR3 DNA reads TGTGCCAGCAGCGACCGGGACAGGGCCCACGAGCAGTACTTC.

This chain uses TRBV5-5 with TRBJ1-1; D is perhaps TRBD1 (6 bases). V was trimmed by 6 bases and J by 2 bases, leaving 14 bases between them. CDR3 length: 14 residues. Germline-derived CDR1 and CDR2 are SGHKS and YYEKEE (reference sequence). CDR3 region: CASNPRGGNTEAFF. Here the CDR3 DNA reads TGTGCCAGCAACCCCCGTGGGGGCAACACTGAAGCTTTCTTT.

The chain links TRBV28 to TRBJ1-1, with D possibly TRBD1 on 5 matching bases. In germline, CDR1 is MDHEN, CDR2 SYDVKM. CDR3 length: 11 amino acids. Deletions cut 6 bases from V and 10 bases from J, with 12 bases between. CDR3 amino acids: CASRDKRGAFF. The CDR3 DNA reads TGTGCCAGCAGGGACAAACGAGGAGCTTTCTTT.

The chain recombines TRBV27 with TRBJ1-2, with D maybe TRBD1 (5 bases). The CDR3 runs 14 residues. V shed 4 bases and J shed 6 bases, with 15 bases lying between them. The V gene's germline CDR1 is MNHEY and CDR2 SMNVEV (reference sequence). CDR3 DNA sequence: TGTGCCAGCAGTTCCCGGGGGAGTGGGGATGGCTACACCTTC. This gives the protein CASSSRGSGDGYTF.

V gene TRBV27 combines with J gene TRBJ1-1; the D is unclear. CDR1 and CDR2 from the germline V gene are MNHEY and SMNVEV (reference sequence). This CDR3 contains 14 residues. The V end was cut by 6 bases, the J end by 1 base, with 12 bases between. The CDR3 nucleotides are TGTGCCAGCAGCCACCTCACAGAGAACACTGAAGCTTTCTTT. Residues: CASSHLTENTEAFF.

The chain combines TRBV4-2 with TRBJ2-3, with 7 positions matching TRBD2. The CDR3 spans 15 residues. The J segment lost 4 bases and the V segment lost 0 bases, leaving 4 bases of the junction unmatched. Germline V gene lookup returns CDR1 LGHNA and CDR2 YNFKEQ. The CDR3 loop is CASSQERLAADTQYF. CDR3 nucleotide sequence: TGTGCCAGCAGCCAAGAGCGACTAGCCGCAGATACGCAGTATTTT.

The V call is TRBV6-1, the J call TRBJ2-7, with D possibly TRBD1 on 6 matching bases. Germline loops: CDR1 MNHNS, CDR2 SASEGT. This CDR3 contains 15 residues. The V gene lost 3 bases and the J gene lost 4 bases, with 16 bases spanning the gap. The CDR3 is CASSDSGTPPYEQYF. Written as DNA, the CDR3 is TGTGCCAGCAGTGATTCCGGGACACCACCTTACGAGCAGTACTTC.